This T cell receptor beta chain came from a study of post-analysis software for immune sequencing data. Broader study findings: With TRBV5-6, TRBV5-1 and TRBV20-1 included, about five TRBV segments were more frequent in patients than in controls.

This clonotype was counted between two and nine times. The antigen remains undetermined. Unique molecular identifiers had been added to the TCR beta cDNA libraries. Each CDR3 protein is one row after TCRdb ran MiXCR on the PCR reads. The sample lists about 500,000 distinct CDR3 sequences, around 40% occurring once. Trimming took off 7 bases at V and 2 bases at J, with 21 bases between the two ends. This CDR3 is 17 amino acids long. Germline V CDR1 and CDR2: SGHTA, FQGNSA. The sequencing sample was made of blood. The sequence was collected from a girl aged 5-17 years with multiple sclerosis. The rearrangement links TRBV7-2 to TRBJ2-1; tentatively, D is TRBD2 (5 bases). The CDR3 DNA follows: TGTGCCAGCACCCGAAACAAACTAGTCGGGACCTACAATGAGCAGTTCTTC. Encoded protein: CASTRNKLVGTYNEQFF.